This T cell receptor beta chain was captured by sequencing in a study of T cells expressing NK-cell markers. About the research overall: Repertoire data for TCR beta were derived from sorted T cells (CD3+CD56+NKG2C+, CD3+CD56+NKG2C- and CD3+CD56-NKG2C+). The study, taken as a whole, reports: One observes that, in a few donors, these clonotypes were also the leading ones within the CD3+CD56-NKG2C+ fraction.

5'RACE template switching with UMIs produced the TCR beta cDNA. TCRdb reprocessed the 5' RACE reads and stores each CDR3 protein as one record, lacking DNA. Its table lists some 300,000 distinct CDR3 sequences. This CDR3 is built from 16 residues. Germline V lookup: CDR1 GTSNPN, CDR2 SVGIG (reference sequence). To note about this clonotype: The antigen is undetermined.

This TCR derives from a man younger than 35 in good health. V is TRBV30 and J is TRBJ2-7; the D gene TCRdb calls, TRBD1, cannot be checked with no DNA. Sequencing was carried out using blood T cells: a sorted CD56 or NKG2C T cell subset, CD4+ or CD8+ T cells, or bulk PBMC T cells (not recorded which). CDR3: CAWTPLEAGGPYEQYF.